These T cell receptor beta chains were read from a single sample in a study of blood T cell repertoires in COVID-19. The repertoire was sequenced with immunoSEQ multiplex PCR; TCRdb's copy has only in-frame clones and lacks some. The data contain 200,000 or so clones, roughly 79% of them singletons. The sample was peripheral blood. The receptors derive from a man in his sixties with active or convalescent COVID-19. CDR3s include the opening cysteine and the closing phenylalanine or tryptophan. The order of the fields is J gene, V gene, D gene, clone size, CDR3 protein, CDR3 DNA. The D gene is left open where the match is weak. Expanded clones get a size class; other rows say once, few or many, or leave the size out.

j_call: TRBJ1-5
v_call: TRBV7-2
d_call: .
clone_size: few
cdr3_aa: CASSLGNAGQPQHF
cdr3_nt: TGTGCCAGCAGCTTAGGGAATGCGGGTCAGCCCCAGCATTTT

j_call: TRBJ1-6
v_call: TRBV7-3
d_call: .
clone_size: few
cdr3_aa: CASSSRGKSYNSPLHF
cdr3_nt: TGTGCCAGCAGCTCCCGGGGGAAGTCCTATAATTCACCCCTCCACTTT

j_call: TRBJ1-2
v_call: TRBV4-2
d_call: TRBD1
clone_size: .
cdr3_aa: CASSQAGTDKNYGYTF
cdr3_nt: TGTGCCAGCAGCCAAGCTGGGACAGATAAGAACTATGGCTACACCTTC

j_call: TRBJ2-3
v_call: TRBV28
d_call: .
clone_size: .
cdr3_aa: CASSSFTDTQYF
cdr3_nt: TGTGCCAGCAGTTCCTTCACAGATACGCAGTATTTT

j_call: TRBJ1-6
v_call: TRBV4-3
d_call: .
clone_size: once
cdr3_aa: CASSQDTLPGLKSPLHF
cdr3_nt: TGCGCCAGCAGCCAAGATACCCTCCCGGGACTTAAATCACCCCTCCACTTT

j_call: TRBJ2-5
v_call: TRBV29-1
d_call: .
clone_size: .
cdr3_aa: CSVELGEGMETQYF
cdr3_nt: TGCAGCGTTGAACTAGGGGAAGGCATGGAGACCCAGTACTTC

j_call: TRBJ2-2
v_call: TRBV2
d_call: .
clone_size: .
cdr3_aa: CASSEEGLSNTGELFF
cdr3_nt: TGTGCCAGCAGTGAAGAGGGGCTTTCGAACACCGGGGAGCTGTTTTTT

j_call: TRBJ1-1
v_call: TRBV5-5
d_call: .
clone_size: .
cdr3_aa: CASSLDPGLNTEAFF
cdr3_nt: TGTGCCAGCAGCTTGGATCCAGGTCTAAACACTGAAGCTTTCTTT

j_call: TRBJ2-4
v_call: TRBV9
d_call: .
clone_size: .
cdr3_aa: CASSASLAKNIQYF
cdr3_nt: TGTGCCAGCAGCGCTTCACTAGCCAAAAACATTCAGTACTTC

j_call: TRBJ1-1
v_call: TRBV7-6
d_call: .
clone_size: .
cdr3_aa: CASSKTASTPFTEAFF
cdr3_nt: TGTGCCAGCAGCAAGACAGCCTCGACCCCCTTCACTGAAGCTTTCTTT

j_call: TRBJ2-3
v_call: TRBV4-2
d_call: .
clone_size: .
cdr3_aa: CASSQEWRLSTDTQYF
cdr3_nt: TGTGCCAGCAGCCAAGAATGGAGGCTAAGCACAGATACGCAGTATTTT

j_call: TRBJ1-3
v_call: TRBV11-2
d_call: .
clone_size: few
cdr3_aa: CASRGGGNSGNTIYF
cdr3_nt: TGTGCCAGCAGGGGCGGGGGTAACTCTGGAAACACCATATATTTT

j_call: TRBJ2-1
v_call: TRBV28
d_call: .
clone_size: .
cdr3_aa: CASSPPNYLSGEQFF
cdr3_nt: TGTGCCAGCAGTCCACCAAACTACCTTAGCGGAGAGCAGTTCTTC

j_call: TRBJ2-3
v_call: TRBV6-5
d_call: TRBD2
clone_size: .
cdr3_aa: CASRPATSETRTQYF
cdr3_nt: TGTGCCAGCAGGCCGGCAACTAGCGAGACCCGAACGCAGTATTTT

j_call: TRBJ2-1
v_call: TRBV15
d_call: TRBD2
clone_size: .
cdr3_aa: CATSRGLAGRLDEQFF
cdr3_nt: TGTGCCACCAGCAGAGGCCTAGCGGGACGTTTGGATGAGCAGTTCTTC

j_call: TRBJ2-7
v_call: TRBV4-1
d_call: .
clone_size: .
cdr3_aa: CASSQDVATHEQYF
cdr3_nt: TGCGCCAGCAGCCAAGATGTGGCAACCCACGAGCAGTACTTC

j_call: TRBJ2-3
v_call: TRBV4-2
d_call: TRBD1
clone_size: .
cdr3_aa: CASSQDFRGQDTDTQYF
cdr3_nt: TGTGCCAGCAGCCAAGATTTTAGGGGGCAGGACACAGATACGCAGTATTTT

j_call: TRBJ2-7
v_call: TRBV28
d_call: .
clone_size: .
cdr3_aa: CASSPGLSTYEQYF
cdr3_nt: TGTGCCAGCAGTCCGGGACTCTCCACCTACGAGCAGTACTTC